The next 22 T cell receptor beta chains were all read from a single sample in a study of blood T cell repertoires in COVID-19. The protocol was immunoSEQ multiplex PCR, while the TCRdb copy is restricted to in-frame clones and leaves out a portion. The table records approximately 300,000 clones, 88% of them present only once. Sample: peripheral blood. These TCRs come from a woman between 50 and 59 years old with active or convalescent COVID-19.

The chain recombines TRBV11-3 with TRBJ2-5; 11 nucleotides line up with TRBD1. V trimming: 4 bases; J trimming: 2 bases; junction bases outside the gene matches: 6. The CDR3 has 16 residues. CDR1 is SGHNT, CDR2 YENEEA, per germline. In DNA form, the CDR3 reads TGTGCCAGCAGCTCGAGGACAGGGGGCTATCAAGAGACCCAGTACTTC. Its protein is CASSSRTGGYQETQYF.

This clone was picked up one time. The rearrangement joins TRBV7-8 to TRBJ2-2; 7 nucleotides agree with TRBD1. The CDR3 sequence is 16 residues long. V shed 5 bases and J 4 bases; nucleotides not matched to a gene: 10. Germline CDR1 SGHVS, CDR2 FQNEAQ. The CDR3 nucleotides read TGTGCCAGCAGCGTACAGGGGCCGTTTAGCACCGGGGAGCTGTTTTTT. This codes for CASSVQGPFSTGELFF.

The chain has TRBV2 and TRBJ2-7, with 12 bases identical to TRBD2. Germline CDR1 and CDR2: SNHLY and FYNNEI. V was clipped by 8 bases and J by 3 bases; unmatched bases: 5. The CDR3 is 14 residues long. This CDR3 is CASAMTSGSYEQYF. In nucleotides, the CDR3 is TGTGCCAGCGCTATGACTAGCGGGAGCTACGAGCAGTACTTC.

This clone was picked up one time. This CDR3 reads CASSQLTSGKGNTGELFF. CDR3 DNA: TGCGCCAGCAGCCAGTTGACTAGCGGAAAGGGGAACACCGGGGAGCTGTTTTTT. The V call is TRBV4-1, the J call TRBJ2-2, with 9 bases fitting TRBD2. CDR1 is MGHRA, CDR2 YSYEKL, per germline. CDR3 length: 18 residues. Germline trimming cut 3 bases from V and 1 base from J; bases unmatched to any gene: 9.

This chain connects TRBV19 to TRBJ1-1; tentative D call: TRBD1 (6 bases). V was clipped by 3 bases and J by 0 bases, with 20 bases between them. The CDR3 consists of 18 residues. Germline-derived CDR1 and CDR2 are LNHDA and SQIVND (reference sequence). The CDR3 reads CASSMVFWGPTMNTEAFF. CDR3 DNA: TGTGCCAGTAGTATGGTCTTTTGGGGGCCCACAATGAACACTGAAGCTTTCTTT.

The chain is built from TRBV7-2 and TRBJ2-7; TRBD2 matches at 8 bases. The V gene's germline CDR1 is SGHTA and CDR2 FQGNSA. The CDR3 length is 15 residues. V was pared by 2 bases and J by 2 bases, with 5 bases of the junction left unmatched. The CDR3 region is CASSLIPAGAYEQYF. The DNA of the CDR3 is TGTGCCAGCAGCTTAATACCAGCGGGAGCCTACGAGCAGTACTTC.

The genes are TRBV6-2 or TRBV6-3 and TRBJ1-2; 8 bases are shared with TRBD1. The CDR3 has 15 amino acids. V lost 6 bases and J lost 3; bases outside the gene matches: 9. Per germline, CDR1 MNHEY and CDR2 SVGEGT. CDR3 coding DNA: TGTGCCAGCAGCCAAACGACAGGGGAGGACTATGGCTACACCTTC. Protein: CASSQTTGEDYGYTF.

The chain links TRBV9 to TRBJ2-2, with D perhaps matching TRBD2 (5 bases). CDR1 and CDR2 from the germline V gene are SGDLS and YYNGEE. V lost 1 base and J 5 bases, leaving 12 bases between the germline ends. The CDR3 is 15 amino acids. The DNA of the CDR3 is TGTGCCAGCAGCGTAAATTCTTGGAGGACCGGGGAGCTGTTTTTT. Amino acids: CASSVNSWRTGELFF.

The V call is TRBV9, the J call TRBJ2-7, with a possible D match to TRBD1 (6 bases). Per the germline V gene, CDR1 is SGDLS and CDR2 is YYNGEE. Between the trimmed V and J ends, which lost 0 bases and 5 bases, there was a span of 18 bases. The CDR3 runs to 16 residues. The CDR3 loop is CASSVAPWDTGNEQYF. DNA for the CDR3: TGTGCCAGCAGCGTAGCTCCCTGGGACACTGGCAACGAGCAGTACTTC.

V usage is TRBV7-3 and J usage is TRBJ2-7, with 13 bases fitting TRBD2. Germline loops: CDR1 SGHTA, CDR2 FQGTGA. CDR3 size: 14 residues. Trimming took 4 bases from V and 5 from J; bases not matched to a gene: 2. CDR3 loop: CASSSGLAGDEQYF. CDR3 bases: TGTGCCAGCAGCTCCGGACTAGCGGGAGACGAGCAGTACTTC. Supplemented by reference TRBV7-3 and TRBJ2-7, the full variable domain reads GAGVSQTPSNKVTEKGKYVELRCDPISGHTALYWYRQSLGQGPEFLIYFQGTGAADDSGLPNDRFFAVRPEGSVSTLKIQRTERGDSAVYLCASSSGLAGDEQYFGPGTRLTVT.

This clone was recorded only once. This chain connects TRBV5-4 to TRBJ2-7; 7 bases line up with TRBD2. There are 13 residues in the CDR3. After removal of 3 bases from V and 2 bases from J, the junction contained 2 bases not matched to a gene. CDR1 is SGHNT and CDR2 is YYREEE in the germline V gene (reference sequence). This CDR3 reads CASSSGLAYEQYF. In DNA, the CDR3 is TGTGCCAGCAGCTCCGGACTAGCCTACGAGCAGTACTTC.

DNA for the CDR3: TGTGCCATCAGTGACTCGGGACAATGGGATCAGCCCCAGCATTTT. Protein sequence: CAISDSGQWDQPQHF. The V gene is TRBV10-3, the J gene TRBJ1-5, with a possible D match to TRBD1 (6 bases). Deletions cut 3 bases from V and 5 bases from J, with 14 bases between. The CDR3 contains 15 residues. Germline V CDR1 and CDR2: ENHRY, SYGVKD.

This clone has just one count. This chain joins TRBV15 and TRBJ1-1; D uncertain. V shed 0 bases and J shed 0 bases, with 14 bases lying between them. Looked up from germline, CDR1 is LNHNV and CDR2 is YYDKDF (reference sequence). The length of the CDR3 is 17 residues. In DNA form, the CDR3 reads TGTGCCACCAGCAGAGATATAAAGATGGGAGTGAACACTGAAGCTTTCTTT. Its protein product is CATSRDIKMGVNTEAFF.

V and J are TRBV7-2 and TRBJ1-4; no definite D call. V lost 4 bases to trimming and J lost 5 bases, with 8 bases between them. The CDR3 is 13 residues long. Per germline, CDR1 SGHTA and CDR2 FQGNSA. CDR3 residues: CASSSGYNEKLFF. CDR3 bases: TGTGCCAGCAGCTCGGGGTACAATGAAAAACTGTTTTTT.

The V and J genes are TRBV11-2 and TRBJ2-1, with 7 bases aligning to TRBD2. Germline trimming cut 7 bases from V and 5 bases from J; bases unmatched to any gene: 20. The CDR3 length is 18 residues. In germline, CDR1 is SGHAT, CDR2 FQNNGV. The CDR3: CASTPAPQRQRGHNEQFF. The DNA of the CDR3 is TGTGCCAGCACCCCCGCCCCCCAACGCCAGCGGGGCCACAATGAGCAGTTCTTC. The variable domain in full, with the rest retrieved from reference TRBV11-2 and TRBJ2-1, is EAGVAQSPRYKIIEKRQSVAFWCNPISGHATLYWYQQILGQGPKLLIQFQNNGVVDDSQLPKDRFSAERLKGVDSTLKIQPAKLEDSAVYLCASTPAPQRQRGHNEQFFGPGTRLTVL.

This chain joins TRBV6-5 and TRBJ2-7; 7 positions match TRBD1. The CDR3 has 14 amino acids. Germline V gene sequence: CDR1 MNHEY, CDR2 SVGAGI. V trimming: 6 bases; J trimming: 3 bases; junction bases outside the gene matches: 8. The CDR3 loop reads CASRPGQLLYEQYF. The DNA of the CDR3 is TGTGCCAGCAGACCGGGACAGTTGCTCTACGAGCAGTACTTC.

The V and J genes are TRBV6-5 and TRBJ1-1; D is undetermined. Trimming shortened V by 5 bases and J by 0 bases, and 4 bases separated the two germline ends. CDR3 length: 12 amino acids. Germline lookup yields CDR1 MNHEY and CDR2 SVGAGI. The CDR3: CASSQLNTEAFF. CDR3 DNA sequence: TGTGCCAGCAGTCAGTTGAACACTGAAGCTTTCTTT.

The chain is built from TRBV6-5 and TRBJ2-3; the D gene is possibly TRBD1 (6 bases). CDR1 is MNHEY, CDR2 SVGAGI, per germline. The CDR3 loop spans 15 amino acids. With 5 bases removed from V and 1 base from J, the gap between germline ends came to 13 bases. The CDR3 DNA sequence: TGTGCCAGCAGTCCGGACAGCCCTCGCACAGATACGCAGTATTTT. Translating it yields CASSPDSPRTDTQYF.

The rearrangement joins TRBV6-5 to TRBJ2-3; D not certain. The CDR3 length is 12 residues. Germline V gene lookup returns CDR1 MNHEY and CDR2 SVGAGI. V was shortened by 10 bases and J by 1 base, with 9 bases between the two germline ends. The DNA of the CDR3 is TGTGCCACCACTTTGGGCACAGATACGCAGTATTTT. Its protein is CATTLGTDTQYF.

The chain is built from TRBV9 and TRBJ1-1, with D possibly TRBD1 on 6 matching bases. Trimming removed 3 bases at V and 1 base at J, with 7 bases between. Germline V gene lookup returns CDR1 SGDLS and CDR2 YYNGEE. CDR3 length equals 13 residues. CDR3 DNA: TGTGCCAGCAGCGCGGGACAGAACACTGAAGCTTTCTTT. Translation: CASSAGQNTEAFF.

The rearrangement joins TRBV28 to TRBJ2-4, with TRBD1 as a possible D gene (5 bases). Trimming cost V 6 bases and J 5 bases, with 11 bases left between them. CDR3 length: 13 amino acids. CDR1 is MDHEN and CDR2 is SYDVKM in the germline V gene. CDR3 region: CASRGLVQNIQYF. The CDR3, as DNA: TGTGCCAGCAGGGGGCTAGTCCAAAACATTCAGTACTTC. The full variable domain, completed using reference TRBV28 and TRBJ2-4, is DVKVTQSSRYLVKRTGEKVFLECVQDMDHENMFWYRQDPGLGLRLIYFSYDVKMKEKGDIPEGYSVSREKKERFSLILESASTNQTSMYLCASRGLVQNIQYFGAGTRLSVL.

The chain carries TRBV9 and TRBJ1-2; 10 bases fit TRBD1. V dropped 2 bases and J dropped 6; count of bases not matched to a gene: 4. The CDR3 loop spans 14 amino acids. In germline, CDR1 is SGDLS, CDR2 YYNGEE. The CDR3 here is CASSVDRGKDGYTF. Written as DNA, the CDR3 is TGTGCCAGCAGCGTGGACAGGGGGAAGGATGGCTACACCTTC.